These 18 T cell receptor beta chains originate from one sample sequenced in a study of blood T cells in healthy people across ages. Together with a sample-barcoded 5' primer, a J-beta primer mix was included in a second PCR lasting roughly 6 to 12 cycles. TCRdb processed the 5' RACE reads anew with MiXCR; each CDR3 protein has one entry. Of about 640,000 distinct CDR3 sequences in the sample, approximately 30% were seen once. Sample: blood. These TCRs come from a woman older than 75 in good health.

This clonotype has just a few counts. V usage is TRBV5-1 and J usage is TRBJ2-3; D uncertain. This CDR3 has 17 residues. V lost 0 bases to trimming and J lost 1 base, with 15 bases between them. Germline V gives CDR1 SGHRS, CDR2 YFSETQ. The CDR3 DNA is TGCGCCAGCAGCTTGGCCATAGGAAGGGCGGGCACAGATACGCAGTATTTT. It yields the protein CASSLAIGRAGTDTQYF.

This clonotype was picked up many times. The gene calls are TRBV19 and TRBJ2-5, with D possibly matching TRBD1 (7 bases). Germline CDR1 LNHDA, CDR2 SQIVND (reference sequence). V was pared by 6 bases and J by 3 bases, with 11 bases between. There are 13 residues in the CDR3. CDR3 loop: CASRVRGEETQYF. The CDR3 DNA is TGTGCCAGTAGGGTCAGGGGGGAAGAGACCCAGTACTTC.

This clonotype turned up a few times. The rearrangement joins TRBV4-2 to TRBJ2-7; D not resolved. With 0 bases removed from V and 0 bases from J, the gap between germline ends came to 9 bases. This CDR3 has 15 residues. The V gene's germline CDR1 is LGHNA and CDR2 YNFKEQ. For the CDR3, the DNA is TGTGCCAGCAGCCAAGACCTAATGAGCTCCTACGAGCAGTACTTC. Amino acids: CASSQDLMSSYEQYF.

This clonotype was detected ten times or more. This chain joins TRBV3-1 and TRBJ1-1; 7 bases match TRBD1. V dropped 3 bases and J dropped 9; count of bases not matched to a gene: 10. Germline CDR1 LGHDT, CDR2 YNNKEL (reference sequence). The CDR3 totals 14 residues. CDR3 protein: CASSHRDRPMKAFF. The CDR3 DNA follows: TGTGCCAGCAGCCACCGGGACAGACCTATGAAAGCTTTCTTT.

The chain carries TRBV3-1 and TRBJ1-2; D remains ambiguous. Trimming removed 0 bases at V and 3 bases at J, with 11 bases between. Germline V gene sequence: CDR1 LGHDT, CDR2 YNNKEL (reference sequence). The CDR3 runs to 15 residues. This CDR3 reads CASSQDRRRHYGYTF. The CDR3, as DNA: TGTGCCAGCAGCCAAGATCGGAGGCGTCACTATGGCTACACCTTC.

This clonotype was seen a few times. The chain recombines TRBV7-2 with TRBJ1-4, with D possibly TRBD1 on 6 matching bases. CDR1 is SGHTA and CDR2 is FQGNSA in the germline V gene. This CDR3 comprises 14 residues. The V and J ends lost 7 bases and 7 bases respectively, with 16 bases between them. CDR3 coding DNA: TGTGCCAGCACCTCCCAGGGGCTTAGTGAAAAACTGTTTTTT. Translation: CASTSQGLSEKLFF. The whole variable domain, filled in from reference TRBV7-2 and TRBJ1-4, reads GAGVSQSPSNKVTEKGKDVELRCDPISGHTALYWYRQSLGQGLEFLIYFQGNSAPDKSGLPSDRFSAERTGGSVSTLTIQRTQQEDSAVYLCASTSQGLSEKLFFGSGTQLSVL.

This clonotype was detected a few times. Germline is not matched at one junction end, which may reflect a read error. The V and J genes are TRBV29-1 and TRBJ1-1; TRBD1 is a possible D gene (5 bases). The CDR3 is 16 amino acids. Germline values: CDR1 SQVTM, CDR2 ANQGSEA. In DNA form, the CDR3 reads TGCAGCGCCTTAGTTGGCGGGGGACGAATGAACACTGACGCTTTCTTT. This codes for CSALVGGGRMNTDAFF.

This clonotype was seen a single time. The genes are TRBV6-5 and TRBJ1-5, with 7 bases that match TRBD1. CDR3 length: 16 amino acids. V was pared by 6 bases and J by 2 bases, with 10 bases of the junction left unmatched. Germline CDR1 is MNHEY and CDR2 is SVGAGI. DNA for the CDR3: TGTGCCAGCAGACGGAAGGGCACAGGGGGCAATCAGCCCCAGCATTTT. It specifies CASRRKGTGGNQPQHF.

The chain has TRBV7-9 and TRBJ1-5, with D hard to call. V was cut by 5 bases and J by 7 bases, with 18 bases left in between. The germline CDR1 and CDR2 sequences are SEHNR and FQNEAQ (reference sequence). This CDR3 region has 15 residues. The CDR3 sequence is CASSPDRAGDQPQHF. DNA for the CDR3: TGTGCCAGCAGCCCAGATCGGGCAGGTGACCAGCCCCAGCATTTT.

The chain uses TRBV7-9 and TRBJ1-1; TRBD1 matches 8 bases. The CDR3 totals 16 residues. In germline, CDR1 is SEHNR, CDR2 FQNEAQ (reference sequence). The ends lost 5 bases at V and 3 bases at J; junction bases unmatched: 11. This CDR3 reads CASSPNRGGVDTEAFF. CDR3 sequence (DNA): TGTGCCAGCAGCCCGAACAGGGGGGGGGTGGACACTGAAGCTTTCTTT.

The chain uses TRBV4-2 and TRBJ2-2; 10 nucleotides line up with TRBD1. Germline V gene data show CDR1 as LGHNA and CDR2 as YNFKEQ. V lost 3 bases to trimming and J lost 3 bases; unmatched junction nucleotides: 10. The CDR3 spans 18 residues. CDR3 sequence: CASSHDTGQGRDTGELFF. The CDR3 coding sequence is TGTGCCAGCAGCCATGACACGGGACAGGGGAGGGACACCGGGGAGCTGTTTTTT.

This clonotype has a count of ten or more. The rearrangement joins TRBV10-3 to TRBJ1-1; D uncertain. The CDR3 is made up of 11 amino acids. V was pared by 9 bases and J by 4 bases, with 9 bases between. The germline gives CDR1 ENHRY, CDR2 SYGVKD. This CDR3 is CAIGRGTEAFF. CDR3 nucleotides: TGTGCCATAGGCCGGGGCACTGAAGCTTTCTTT.

This clonotype was observed at least ten times. This rearrangement joins TRBV7-2 to TRBJ2-6; 11 bases line up with TRBD1. This CDR3 has 18 residues. V dropped 5 bases and J dropped 2; count of bases not matched to a gene: 8. Germline V gene data show CDR1 as SGHTA and CDR2 as FQGNSA. The CDR3 nucleotides are TGTGCCAGCAGCGGGCCGGGACAGGGGGGCGCTGGGGCCAACGTCCTGACTTTC. It translates to CASSGPGQGGAGANVLTF.

As to this clonotype: Compared with germline, one end of the junction differs, possibly owing to a read error. This sequence joins TRBV12-3 or TRBV12-4 and TRBJ2-7; D not resolved. There are 14 residues in the CDR3. The CDR3 bases are TGTACCAGCAGTTTCGGTAAATTACCCTACGAGCAGTACTTC. Translated, it gives CTSSFGKLPYEQYF.

This clonotype is a singleton in its sample. This chain uses TRBV6-2 or TRBV6-3 with TRBJ2-1; D uncertain. V was trimmed by 2 bases and J by 2 bases, leaving 4 bases between them. Per germline, CDR1 MNHEY and CDR2 SVGEGT. The CDR3 runs 13 residues. CDR3 protein: CASSYIAYNEQFF. CDR3 nucleotides: TGTGCCAGCAGTTACATAGCCTACAATGAGCAGTTCTTC.

This clonotype was seen only a few times. Being one base from a much bigger clone, this may be a read error. The gene calls are TRBV20-1 and TRBJ2-1; 8 nucleotides align to TRBD2. The DNA end is more similar to TRBJ2-7, so the J call may be wrong. The CDR3 is made up of 16 amino acids. The germline CDR1 and CDR2 sequences are DFQATT and SNEGSKA (reference sequence). CDR3 amino acids: CSAPGGAGGSYNEQYF. CDR3 nucleotides: TGCAGTGCTCCCGGTGGGGCGGGGGGATCCTACAATGAGCAGTACTTC.

A few counts support this clonotype. A read error may explain this, as a much larger clone is one base away. The chain has TRBV6-1 and TRBJ2-5; D is ambiguous. TRBJ2-7 explains the end of the DNA better; the J call may be wrong. CDR3 size: 15 residues. The germline V gene encodes CDR1 MNHNS and CDR2 SASEGT. CDR3 DNA sequence: TGTGCCAGCAGTGAAGTGTTAACGAGGATCTACGAGCAGTACTTC. Translation gives CASSEVLTRIYEQYF.

This clonotype was counted at least ten times. The chain employs TRBV5-4 and TRBJ2-3, with D possibly TRBD2 on 6 matching bases. Trimming cost V 5 bases and J 6 bases, with 16 bases left between them. The CDR3 sequence is 14 residues long. Germline CDR1 SGHNT, CDR2 YYREEE (reference sequence). Here the CDR3 DNA reads TGTGCCAGCAGTTCTAGCGCGGAAGGGGATACGCAGTATTTT. Translated: CASSSSAEGDTQYF.